This T cell receptor beta chain stems from a study of T cell responses to AZD1222 COVID-19 vaccine. The CDR3 contains 15 residues. Germline loops: CDR1 MDHEN, CDR2 SYDVKM. V was shortened by 4 bases and J by 10 bases, with 20 bases between the two germline ends. The data were produced by immunoSEQ multiplex PCR, yet TCRdb's version contains in-frame clones alone and is incomplete. The sample includes tens of thousands of clones, roughly 85% seen only once; the top ten take more than 9%. Comments on this clone: Antigen unknown.

The study's findings and limits: The sample set comprised mostly white British donors with more females, and clonal diversity was possibly underestimated. Breadth and depth of Spike-specific TCRs rose after two AZD1222 doses. Repertoire samples came only from after the peak T cell response.

Both about-4-week and about-12-week second-dose recipients were combined. The clonotype originates from an adult who received the AZD1222 COVID-19 vaccine. V gene TRBV28 combines with J gene TRBJ2-1, with D possibly TRBD2 on 6 matching bases. This material consisted of peripheral blood, taken 28 days after the second AZD1222 dose. CDR3 region: CASSSKTAGALEQFF. CDR3 nucleotide sequence: TGTGCCAGCAGTTCCAAAACAGCGGGCGCCTTAGAGCAGTTCTTC.